Each of the 25 T cell receptor beta chains below was sequenced from the same sample in a study of blood T cell repertoires in COVID-19. Generated by immunoSEQ multiplex PCR, the TCRdb table keeps only in-frame clones and is missing some. Altogether 250,000 to 300,000 clones are present, around 89% being singletons, with the ten largest covering 0.99%. The sequenced sample was peripheral blood. These receptors were collected from a middle-aged woman who had recovered from COVID-19.

The genes are TRBV30 and TRBJ2-2, with no clear D. Between the trimmed V and J ends, which lost 2 bases and 7 bases, there was a span of 17 bases. The germline V gene has CDR1 GTSNPN and CDR2 SVGIG (reference sequence). The CDR3 covers 15 residues. CDR3 nucleotides: TGTGCCTGGAGTCCCCCGGGTAGATTGGGCGGGGAGCTGTTTTTT. It specifies CAWSPPGRLGGELFF.

This chain uses TRBV11-2 with TRBJ2-1; TRBD2 is a possible D gene (5 bases). Germline-derived CDR1 and CDR2 are SGHAT and FQNNGV. V was clipped by 2 bases and J by 8 bases, with 13 bases between them. This CDR3 has 14 amino acids. CDR3 loop: CASSLPHRGYEQFF. The DNA for the CDR3 is TGTGCCAGCAGCTTACCCCACCGGGGATATGAGCAGTTCTTC.

V usage is TRBV4-1 and J usage is TRBJ1-5; 9 nucleotides match TRBD1. Trimming took 4 bases from V and 5 from J; bases not matched to a gene: 3. The CDR3 extends over 14 amino acids. The germline gives CDR1 MGHRA, CDR2 YSYEKL. CDR3 DNA sequence: TGCGCCAGCAGCCCCACAGGGGGCGATCAGCCCCAGCATTTT. The encoded protein is CASSPTGGDQPQHF.

This CDR3 is CAISTGQVNQPQHF. In DNA, the CDR3 is TGTGCCATCAGCACCGGACAGGTCAATCAGCCCCAGCATTTT. This chain joins TRBV10-3 and TRBJ1-5, with 7 bases that match TRBD1. CDR3 size: 14 residues. Losses at the gene ends were 6 bases for V and 3 bases for J; bases not matched to a gene: 5. Germline loops: CDR1 ENHRY, CDR2 SYGVKD.

This clone was counted only a few times. This chain uses TRBV5-1 with TRBJ2-2, with 11 positions matching TRBD2. The CDR3 totals 19 residues. V gave up 4 bases and J gave up 7 bases; unmatched junction bases: 18. Germline V gene lookup returns CDR1 SGHRS and CDR2 YFSETQ. CDR3 protein: CASSQPPGGLAAGSGELFF. As DNA, the CDR3 is TGCGCCAGCAGCCAACCCCCCGGGGGACTAGCGGCAGGGAGCGGGGAGCTGTTTTTT.

This clone was observed a single time. The CDR3: CASSPLGGSTDTQYF. The CDR3 DNA reads TGTGCCAGCAGCCCCCTCGGGGGGAGCACAGATACGCAGTATTTT. The chain combines TRBV7-2 with TRBJ2-3; 7 bases line up with TRBD2. The CDR3 contains 15 residues. After removal of 5 bases from V and 0 bases from J, the junction contained 5 bases not matched to a gene. Germline CDR1 reads SGHTA; CDR2 reads FQGNSA.

V usage is TRBV19 and J usage is TRBJ1-5; D is uncertain. V lost 4 bases and J lost 2, with 9 bases in between. CDR1 is LNHDA, CDR2 SQIVND, per germline (reference sequence). The CDR3 covers 14 residues. For the CDR3, the DNA is TGTGCCAGTAGTACCGGGCGGGGCAATCAGCCCCAGCATTTT. This encodes CASSTGRGNQPQHF.

This rearrangement joins TRBV27 to TRBJ1-1; possible D gene TRBD1, 5 bases. The length of the CDR3 is 14 residues. Trimming took off 3 bases at V and 3 bases at J, with 11 bases between the two ends. The germline V gene encodes CDR1 MNHEY and CDR2 SMNVEV (reference sequence). The chain's CDR3 is CASSFWQGDTEAFF. CDR3 coding DNA: TGTGCCAGCAGTTTTTGGCAGGGCGACACTGAAGCTTTCTTT.

Concerning this clone: An end of the junction differs from the germline gene, which may be a read error. The chain links TRBV15 to TRBJ1-4; the match to TRBD1 covers 10 bases. Germline V gene lookup returns CDR1 LNHNV and CDR2 YYDKDF (reference sequence). The CDR3 totals 14 residues. The CDR3 bases are TGTGCCACCACCAGAGACAGGGGGCATGAAAAACTGTTTTTT. As protein: CATTRDRGHEKLFF.

J is TRBJ1-3 and V is TRBV30; 7 nucleotides align to TRBD1. This CDR3 region has 16 residues. The J segment lost 0 bases and the V segment lost 0 bases, leaving 5 bases of the junction unmatched. Germline lookup yields CDR1 GTSNPN and CDR2 SVGIG (reference sequence). Here the CDR3 DNA reads TGTGCCTGGAGTGTAGGGGGCGGCTTCTCTGGAAACACCATATATTTT. Amino acid sequence: CAWSVGGGFSGNTIYF.

The rearrangement links TRBV5-6 to TRBJ1-3; no definite D call. Deletions cut 1 base from V and 4 bases from J, with 6 bases between. In germline, CDR1 is SGHDT, CDR2 YYEEEE. The CDR3 sequence is 13 residues long. Written as DNA, the CDR3 is TGTGCCAGCAGCTTGCCGGGGGGAAACACCATATATTTT. Translated: CASSLPGGNTIYF.

The rearrangement uses TRBV11-3 and TRBJ2-4, with TRBD1 as a possible D gene (6 bases). V was pared by 5 bases and J by 9 bases, with 20 bases between. CDR3 length: 15 amino acids. Germline assignment: CDR1 SGHNT and CDR2 YENEEA. The CDR3 spells CASSLADGQFPIQYF. The CDR3 nucleotides are TGTGCCAGCAGCCTTGCGGACGGACAGTTTCCCATTCAGTACTTC.

The chain links TRBV27 to TRBJ2-1; the match to TRBD2 covers 13 bases. CDR3 length: 15 amino acids. V lost 1 base and J lost 9; bases outside the gene matches: 3. The V gene's germline CDR1 is MNHEY and CDR2 SMNVEV (reference sequence). The CDR3 region is CASSLWTSGSGEQFF. The CDR3 DNA reads as TGTGCCAGCAGTTTATGGACTAGCGGGAGCGGTGAGCAGTTCTTC.

The rearrangement uses TRBV7-2 and TRBJ2-7, with 10 bases fitting TRBD2. The CDR3 has 15 residues. Trimming removed 1 base from V and 4 bases from J; junction bases left unmatched: 4. Germline-derived CDR1 and CDR2 are SGHTA and FQGNSA. CDR3 residues: CASSLGGSGRYEQYF. The CDR3 DNA follows: TGTGCCAGCAGCTTAGGGGGTAGCGGGAGGTACGAGCAGTACTTC.

The chain has TRBV6-6 and TRBJ1-5, with D possibly matching TRBD1 (5 bases). Deletions cut 5 bases from V and 7 bases from J, with 12 bases between. Germline CDR1 and CDR2: MNHNY and SVGAGI (reference sequence). The CDR3 length is 13 residues. CDR3 in amino acids: CASSPGGRQPQHF. The CDR3 region has the DNA TGTGCCAGCAGTCCGGGGGGGAGGCAGCCCCAGCATTTT.

V usage is TRBV7-2 and J usage is TRBJ1-2; tentative D call: TRBD1 (5 bases). CDR3 size: 15 residues. Germline lookup yields CDR1 SGHTA and CDR2 FQGNSA. The V gene lost 1 base and the J gene lost 4 bases, with 13 bases spanning the gap. As DNA, the CDR3 is TGTGCCAGCAGCTTAGATATGGGGCGGCCCTATGGCTACACCTTC. This sequence encodes CASSLDMGRPYGYTF.

The sample holds one count of this clone. V is TRBV29-1 and J is TRBJ1-2; 12 nucleotides line up with TRBD1. CDR3 size: 11 residues. V lost 4 bases, J lost 10 bases, and 1 base stayed unmatched. Germline values: CDR1 SQVTM, CDR2 ANQGSEA. CDR3 residues: CSVGGQGAYTF. CDR3 nucleotide sequence: TGCAGCGTTGGGGGACAGGGGGCCTACACCTTC.

This clone was found once. J is TRBJ1-1 and V is TRBV4-3, with 7 nucleotides matching TRBD1. The junction had 3 bases not matched to a gene; V was cut back by 4 bases and J by 1 base. CDR1 is LGHNA, CDR2 YSLEER, per germline. This CDR3 is built from 14 residues. This CDR3 is CASSLGQANTEAFF. In nucleotides, the CDR3 is TGCGCCAGCAGCCTAGGACAGGCGAACACTGAAGCTTTCTTT.

This chain uses TRBV9 with TRBJ2-1, with a weak D call TRBD2 (6 bases). The CDR3 runs 18 residues. Germline-derived CDR1 and CDR2 are SGDLS and YYNGEE. Trimming took 3 bases from V and 0 from J, leaving 19 bases between them. The CDR3 DNA follows: TGTGCCAGCAGCGCCGAAGCGGGTCCCCCCAGCTCCTACAATGAGCAGTTCTTC. Amino acid sequence: CASSAEAGPPSSYNEQFF.

This chain joins TRBV11-2 and TRBJ2-1; possibly TRBD1 for D (5 bases). Trimming stripped 8 bases from V and 4 bases from J, with 12 bases between. Germline V gene sequence: CDR1 SGHAT, CDR2 FQNNGV. CDR3 length: 13 residues. CDR3 bases: TGTGCCAGCTGGGGCCCCCCGTACAATGAGCAGTTCTTC. Translating it yields CASWGPPYNEQFF.

This chain links TRBV4-3 with TRBJ2-1; perhaps TRBD2 as D (6 bases). Germline values: CDR1 LGHNA, CDR2 YSLEER. The CDR3 loop spans 16 amino acids. The V gene lost 4 bases and the J gene lost 3 bases, with 16 bases spanning the gap. CDR3 DNA sequence: TGCGCCAGCAGCCCCCAGGACTCCGGGGGCTACAATGAGCAGTTCTTC. Its translation is CASSPQDSGGYNEQFF.

V usage is TRBV20-1 and J usage is TRBJ2-1; 8 bases match TRBD2. V trimming: 6 bases; J trimming: 9 bases; junction bases outside the gene matches: 4. CDR3 length equals 11 residues. The germline V gene encodes CDR1 DFQATT and CDR2 SNEGSKA (reference sequence). CDR3 loop: CSASSGSEQFF. CDR3 sequence (DNA): TGCAGTGCGTCGAGCGGGAGTGAGCAGTTCTTC.

The rearrangement joins TRBV6-6 to TRBJ2-7; D might be TRBD2 (5 bases). Germline loops: CDR1 MNHNY, CDR2 SVGAGI (reference sequence). The V end was cut by 8 bases, the J end by 6 bases, with 11 bases between. This CDR3 contains 11 residues. CDR3: CASVGAGEQYF. The CDR3 coding sequence is TGTGCCAGCGTCGGTGCGGGCGAGCAGTACTTC.

V is TRBV9 and J is TRBJ1-5, with D perhaps matching TRBD1 (6 bases). Per the germline V gene, CDR1 is SGDLS and CDR2 is YYNGEE. The CDR3 has 16 amino acids. The V and J ends lost 0 bases and 2 bases respectively, with 12 bases between them. This CDR3 reads CASSVGGLRGNQPQHF. The CDR3 region has the DNA TGTGCCAGCAGCGTAGGGGGGCTTAGGGGCAATCAGCCCCAGCATTTT.

This clone has just a few counts. The chain recombines TRBV4-1 with TRBJ2-7; D perhaps matches TRBD1 (6 bases). The germline V and J ends were trimmed by 4 bases and 6 bases, with 10 bases remaining between them. CDR3 length: 12 residues. Germline V gene data show CDR1 as MGHRA and CDR2 as YSYEKL. CDR3 in amino acids: CASSLQGGEQYF. The CDR3 DNA is TGCGCCAGCAGCCTCCAAGGGGGCGAGCAGTACTTC.